The next 25 T cell receptor beta chains were all read from a single sample in a study of cytomegalovirus exposure and HLA in healthy donors. Amplification used 60 Vbeta primers and 13 Jbeta primers. Using immunoSEQ multiplex PCR, the repertoire was profiled, and TCRdb retains in-frame clones only, with some absent. Of some 120,000 clones in the sample, around 80% were seen once. What was sequenced was PBMCs. Receptors originate from a woman aged 18-29 years in good health and CMV-seronegative.

The chain carries TRBV6-5 and TRBJ2-6; D not certain. The germline CDR1 and CDR2 sequences are MNHEY and SVGAGI. Trimming removed 5 bases at V and 0 bases at J, with 5 bases between. The CDR3 loop spans 14 amino acids. Written as DNA, the CDR3 is TGTGCCAGCAGTACGAGCTCTGGGGCCAACGTCCTGACTTTC. It codes for CASSTSSGANVLTF.

This clone was picked up a small number of times. The chain employs TRBV25-1 and TRBJ1-6; 10 bases are shared with TRBD1. Per the germline V gene, CDR1 is MGHDK and CDR2 is SYGVNS. The CDR3 runs 15 residues. The V gene end was trimmed by 4 bases and the J gene end by 10 bases; junction bases not matched to a gene: 7. The CDR3 region has the DNA TGTGCCAGCAGTGCGGGGGGACAGGGGAGATCACCCCTCCACTTT. Protein sequence: CASSAGGQGRSPLHF.

The genes are TRBV18 and TRBJ1-1, with D hard to call. Between the trimmed V and J ends, which lost 3 bases and 3 bases, there was a span of 14 bases. This CDR3 has 15 amino acids. From germline, CDR1 is KGHSH and CDR2 LQKENI. This CDR3 is CASSPALSRDTEAFF. The CDR3 DNA is TGTGCCAGCTCACCCGCGTTATCCCGAGACACTGAAGCTTTCTTT.

The chain is built from TRBV27 and TRBJ1-6, with 9 bases identical to TRBD1. V dropped 3 bases and J dropped 9; count of bases not matched to a gene: 3. Germline CDR1 is MNHEY and CDR2 is SMNVEV (reference sequence). CDR3 length: 14 residues. CDR3 coding DNA: TGTGCCAGCAGTTTCACAGGGGGCGCTTCACCCCTCCACTTT. It specifies CASSFTGGASPLHF.

The chain is built from TRBV5-4 and TRBJ2-4; 8 bases line up with TRBD2. Trimming removed 3 bases from V and 9 bases from J; junction bases left unmatched: 14. The germline V gene encodes CDR1 SGHNT and CDR2 YYREEE (reference sequence). The CDR3 has 16 residues. Here the CDR3 DNA reads TGTGCCAGCAGCTCTGGAGCGGGGACCCGGGGGGGCATTCAGTACTTC. Amino acids: CASSSGAGTRGGIQYF.

The genes are TRBV7-2 and TRBJ1-1; a weak D match, TRBD1 (5 bases). Germline V gene data show CDR1 as SGHTA and CDR2 as FQGNSA. With 5 bases removed from V and 7 bases from J, the gap between germline ends came to 14 bases. The CDR3 totals 13 residues. Written as DNA, the CDR3 is TGTGCCAGCAGCCCAACGTGGGGGGGTGAAGCTTTCTTT. This gives the protein CASSPTWGGEAFF.

V usage is TRBV11-3 and J usage is TRBJ2-1; TRBD1 matches at 9 bases. This CDR3 has 15 residues. Trimming took 5 bases from V and 3 from J; bases not matched to a gene: 5. CDR1 is SGHNT, CDR2 YENEEA, per germline. CDR3 DNA: TGTGCCAGCAGCAAGGGACAGGGCCGCTACAATGAGCAGTTCTTC. As protein: CASSKGQGRYNEQFF.

Here the CDR3 DNA reads TGTGCCAGCAGCTTACTGGGACAGAACACCTACAATGAGCAGTTCTTC. It encodes CASSLLGQNTYNEQFF. The V and J genes are TRBV7-8 and TRBJ2-1, with TRBD1 matching 7 bases. The CDR3 has 16 residues. V was pared by 2 bases and J by 2 bases, with 6 bases of the junction left unmatched. From germline, CDR1 is SGHVS and CDR2 FQNEAQ.

The V and J genes are TRBV6-5 and TRBJ1-6; the D is unclear. Germline V gene lookup returns CDR1 MNHEY and CDR2 SVGAGI. With 5 bases removed from V and 0 bases from J, the gap between germline ends came to 5 bases. The CDR3 loop spans 14 amino acids. The CDR3 reads CASSVSSYNSPLHF. In nucleotides, the CDR3 is TGTGCCAGCAGTGTGAGCTCCTATAATTCACCCCTCCACTTT.

This chain connects TRBV4-3 to TRBJ2-3, with D possibly matching TRBD1 (5 bases). V lost 2 bases and J lost 0, with 9 bases in between. CDR1 is LGHNA and CDR2 is YSLEER in the germline V gene. The CDR3 consists of 15 residues. The CDR3 DNA is TGCGCCAGCAGCCAAAGGGGCGGTAGCACAGATACGCAGTATTTT. Encoded protein: CASSQRGGSTDTQYF.

The chain recombines TRBV19 with TRBJ2-5; 11 bases are a match to TRBD2. The CDR3 loop spans 15 amino acids. J was trimmed by 4 bases and V by 3 bases; bases with no gene match: 4. Germline V gene sequence: CDR1 LNHDA, CDR2 SQIVND (reference sequence). The CDR3: CASSMRLAGSETQYF. In DNA form, the CDR3 reads TGTGCCAGTAGTATGAGACTAGCGGGATCAGAGACCCAGTACTTC.

The chain couples TRBV4-2 to TRBJ1-2, with D perhaps matching TRBD1 (6 bases). Trimming left V 3 bases short and J 4 bases short, with 9 bases between. This CDR3 is 13 amino acids long. Germline CDR1 reads LGHNA; CDR2 reads YNFKEQ. CDR3 region: CASSQRTVYGYTF. CDR3 nucleotide sequence: TGTGCCAGCAGCCAGCGGACAGTCTATGGCTACACCTTC.

V and J are TRBV5-6 and TRBJ2-7; 9 positions agree with TRBD1. This CDR3 region has 15 residues. With V trimmed by 4 bases and J by 2 bases, 7 bases remained unmatched. Germline CDR1 and CDR2: SGHDT and YYEEEE. The CDR3 loop reads CASSPRDRATYEQYF. In DNA, the CDR3 is TGTGCCAGCAGCCCCCGGGACAGGGCTACCTACGAGCAGTACTTC. Supplemented by reference TRBV5-6 and TRBJ2-7, the full variable domain reads DAGVTQSPTHLIKTRGQQVTLRCSPKSGHDTVSWYQQALGQGPQFIFQYYEEEERQRGNFPDRFSGHQFPNYSSELNVNALLLGDSALYLCASSPRDRATYEQYFGPGTRLTVT.

The chain has TRBV7-6 and TRBJ1-5, with TRBD1 matching over 8 bases. Germline CDR1 is SGHVS and CDR2 is FNYEAQ. V shed 5 bases and J 7 bases; nucleotides not matched to a gene: 4. The CDR3 length is 13 residues. Here the CDR3 DNA reads TGTGCCAGCAGCCCCCCAGGGGGCCAGCCCCAGCATTTT. This codes for CASSPPGGQPQHF.

The chain's CDR3 is CASSLRTGRGHF. The CDR3 DNA sequence: TGTGCCAGCAGTTTACGGACAGGGCGCGGGCATTTT. The V call is TRBV28, the J call TRBJ1-5; 8 positions match TRBD1. Looked up from germline, CDR1 is MDHEN and CDR2 is SYDVKM. V trimming: 2 bases; J trimming: 15 bases; junction bases outside the gene matches: 6. This CDR3 region has 12 residues.

The chain has TRBV5-6 and TRBJ2-1; 9 bases are a match to TRBD1. Germline V gives CDR1 SGHDT, CDR2 YYEEEE. Germline trimming cut 3 bases from V and 4 bases from J; bases unmatched to any gene: 2. The CDR3 length is 14 residues. In DNA, the CDR3 is TGTGCCAGCAGCTACAGGGGGCAATACAATGAGCAGTTCTTC. Translated: CASSYRGQYNEQFF.

This clone was recorded only once. V gene TRBV5-1 combines with J gene TRBJ2-2, with a possible D match to TRBD1 (5 bases). V was cut by 1 base and J by 5 bases, with 15 bases left in between. The germline V gene encodes CDR1 SGHRS and CDR2 YFSETQ. The CDR3 is 16 amino acids. The CDR3 here is CASSLLTGSNTGELFF. Written as DNA, the CDR3 is TGCGCCAGCAGCTTGTTAACAGGATCAAATACCGGGGAGCTGTTTTTT.

The chain combines TRBV7-9 with TRBJ2-1, with 7 bases aligning to TRBD2. The CDR3 runs to 13 residues. The junction had 7 bases not matched to a gene; V was cut back by 5 bases and J by 9 bases. Germline V gene data show CDR1 as SEHNR and CDR2 as FQNEAQ (reference sequence). The CDR3 reads CASSGLVFPEQFF. The CDR3, as DNA: TGTGCCAGCAGCGGACTAGTATTTCCTGAGCAGTTCTTC.

The V call is TRBV5-1, the J call TRBJ1-2, with TRBD1 identical over 8 bases. The CDR3 sequence is 15 residues long. Germline V gene data show CDR1 as SGHRS and CDR2 as YFSETQ. V gave up 3 bases and J gave up 2 bases; unmatched junction bases: 6. The CDR3 nucleotides read TGCGCCAGCAGCTCCCCTGACAGGGGCAACTATGGCTACACCTTC. This codes for CASSSPDRGNYGYTF.

The chain is built from TRBV7-8 and TRBJ1-4; TRBD1 agrees at 8 bases. J gave up 7 bases and V 5 bases, and 3 bases lay outside the gene matches. The germline V gene has CDR1 SGHVS and CDR2 FQNEAQ. The CDR3 is 13 amino acids. The CDR3 is CASSPDRVEKLFF. CDR3 bases: TGTGCCAGCAGCCCGGACAGGGTTGAAAAACTGTTTTTT.

This clone has a handful of counts. The chain combines TRBV11-2 with TRBJ2-4; no clear D gene. V was trimmed by 4 bases and J by 8 bases, leaving 6 bases between them. This CDR3 region has 11 residues. Germline V CDR1 and CDR2: SGHAT, FQNNGV. The CDR3 DNA follows: TGTGCCAGCAGCTCCCAGTACATTCAGTACTTC. Translation gives CASSSQYIQYF.

A note on this clone: A junction end diverges from the germline sequence, so it may reflect a read error. The sample holds other DNA sequences that translate to the same CDR3. The chain carries TRBV10-1 and TRBJ1-2, with D maybe TRBD1 (6 bases). Looked up from germline, CDR1 is WNHNN and CDR2 is SYGVQD (reference sequence). The CDR3 is made up of 16 amino acids. The chain's CDR3 is CASSESSPDSLSGYTF. The CDR3 DNA reads as TGCGCCAGTAGTGAGAGTTCACCGGACAGCCTCTCTGGCTACACCTTC.

This chain connects TRBV5-1 to TRBJ1-4; 10 bases match TRBD1. Germline CDR1 reads SGHRS; CDR2 reads YFSETQ. The CDR3 runs 14 residues. The J segment lost 6 bases and the V segment lost 4 bases, leaving 3 bases of the junction unmatched. The CDR3 is CASSLTGGDEKLFF. The CDR3 DNA follows: TGCGCCAGCAGCCTGACAGGGGGCGATGAAAAACTGTTTTTT.

The J gene is TRBJ1-1, the V gene TRBV7-3; D possibly corresponds to TRBD1 (5 bases). Germline V CDR1 and CDR2: SGHTA, FQGTGA. The CDR3 loop spans 15 amino acids. V lost 1 base and J lost 3, with 12 bases in between. The CDR3 spells CASSLIQALDTEAFF. The CDR3 coding sequence is TGTGCCAGCAGCTTAATACAGGCCTTAGACACTGAAGCTTTCTTT.

The chain recombines TRBV7-2 with TRBJ1-2; perhaps TRBD1 as D (5 bases). The CDR3 runs 14 residues. Looked up from germline, CDR1 is SGHTA and CDR2 is FQGNSA. V was cut by 1 base and J by 8 bases, with 14 bases left in between. For the CDR3, the DNA is TGTGCCAGCAGCTTAGACCTATCCCCAGGGGGCTACACCTTC. Protein product: CASSLDLSPGGYTF. The whole variable domain, filled in from reference TRBV7-2 and TRBJ1-2, reads GAGVSQSPSNKVTEKGKDVELRCDPISGHTALYWYRQSLGQGLEFLIYFQGNSAPDKSGLPSDRFSAERTGGSVSTLTIQRTQQEDSAVYLCASSLDLSPGGYTFGSGTRLTVV.